Presented here are 16 T cell receptor beta chains from one specimen sequenced in a study of Ad26.COV2.S vaccination and SARS-CoV-2 variants. Treatment defined: around 19 received Ad26.COV2.S at low or high dose, single or two shots; 5 received placebo; per-sample allocation not given. Repertoires come from day 63 after the first vaccine or placebo injection. Clones were sequenced by immunoSEQ multiplex PCR, and TCRdb holds only the in-frame ones, with some missing. The profile shows fewer than 400,000 clones, about 91% of them singletons. Material: peripheral blood, obtained in a trial of Ad26.COV2.S vaccine versus placebo. The receptors come from a person aged 18-60 years who received the Ad26.COV2.S COVID-19 vaccine or a placebo.

This chain connects TRBV4-2 to TRBJ1-6, with unresolved D. This CDR3 is built from 15 residues. Germline V CDR1 and CDR2: LGHNA, YNFKEQ. V was cut by 0 bases and J by 5 bases, with 8 bases left in between. The CDR3 DNA reads TGTGCCAGCAGCCAAGACGGCGTGAATAATTCACCCCTCCACTTT. Its protein product is CASSQDGVNNSPLHF.

CDR3 bases: TGTGCCAGCAGTTTAGGGGTTTCCCTGCCCTCCTATGGCTACACCTTC. It is translated as CASSLGVSLPSYGYTF. The genes are TRBV28 and TRBJ1-2; D unclear. Per germline, CDR1 MDHEN and CDR2 SYDVKM. This CDR3 is 16 amino acids long. Trimming removed 2 bases at V and 4 bases at J, with 17 bases between.

This clone was detected once. This sequence joins TRBV4-2 and TRBJ2-1, with 9 nucleotides matching TRBD2. V lost 1 base to trimming and J lost 0 bases; unmatched junction nucleotides: 4. The CDR3 covers 17 residues. Germline V lookup: CDR1 LGHNA, CDR2 YNFKEQ. The CDR3 reads CASSQGNSGSSYNEQFF. The CDR3 DNA reads as TGTGCCAGCAGCCAAGGTAATAGCGGGAGCTCCTACAATGAGCAGTTCTTC.

The J gene is TRBJ1-5, the V gene TRBV28, with TRBD1 as a possible D gene (5 bases). The CDR3 spans 14 residues. V dropped 5 bases and J dropped 2 bases, with 10 bases sitting between them. Germline loops: CDR1 MDHEN, CDR2 SYDVKM. The DNA for the CDR3 is TGTGCCAGCAGTACAGGATTCGGCAATCAGCCCCAGCATTTT. Translated, it gives CASSTGFGNQPQHF. Full variable domain (outside the CDR3, taken from reference TRBV28 and TRBJ1-5): DVKVTQSSRYLVKRTGEKVFLECVQDMDHENMFWYRQDPGLGLRLIYFSYDVKMKEKGDIPEGYSVSREKKERFSLILESASTNQTSMYLCASSTGFGNQPQHFGDGTRLSIL.

The chain links TRBV7-9 to TRBJ2-7; TRBD1 or TRBD2 may be the D gene (5 bases each). In germline, CDR1 is SEHNR, CDR2 FQNEAQ (reference sequence). V was cut by 5 bases and J by 3 bases, with 14 bases left in between. The CDR3 sequence is 14 residues long. CDR3 in amino acids: CASSRAGANYEQYF. CDR3 nucleotide sequence: TGTGCCAGCAGCCGTGCCGGGGCGAACTACGAGCAGTACTTC. Full variable domain (remainder filled in from reference TRBV7-9 and TRBJ2-7): DTGVSQNPRHKITKRGQNVTFRCDPISEHNRLYWYRQTLGQGPEFLTYFQNEAQLEKSRLLSDRFSAERPKGSFSTLEIQRTEQGDSAMYLCASSRAGANYEQYFGPGTRLTVT.

This clone has more than one count but fewer than ten. The J gene is TRBJ1-5, the V gene TRBV27; maybe TRBD1 (5 bases). Germline V gene sequence: CDR1 MNHEY, CDR2 SMNVEV (reference sequence). Trimming pared 5 bases from V and 2 bases from J, leaving 16 bases between. The CDR3 is 16 amino acids. The CDR3 sequence: CASSPRWQGGNQPQHF. In DNA, the CDR3 is TGTGCCAGCAGTCCACGATGGCAGGGCGGCAATCAGCCCCAGCATTTT.

The gene calls are TRBV30 and TRBJ2-2; D gene ambiguous. V lost 4 bases, J lost 3 bases, and 6 bases lay in between. The CDR3 sequence is 12 residues long. Germline V lookup: CDR1 GTSNPN, CDR2 SVGIG (reference sequence). The CDR3 nucleotides read TGTGCCTGGAACCTGCACACCGGGGAGCTGTTTTTT. It encodes CAWNLHTGELFF.

In regard to this clone: Other DNA sequences in the same sample also yield this CDR3. The chain links TRBV5-1 to TRBJ1-1; D uncertain. Germline V gene sequence: CDR1 SGHRS, CDR2 YFSETQ. V lost 0 bases and J lost 3, with 3 bases in between. This CDR3 contains 12 residues. The CDR3 DNA reads as TGCGCCAGCAGCTTGGGGGACACTGAAGCTTTCTTT. Amino acids: CASSLGDTEAFF.

The genes are TRBV5-1 and TRBJ2-1; TRBD1 might be the D (6 bases). In germline, CDR1 is SGHRS, CDR2 YFSETQ. V was cut by 3 bases and J by 5 bases, with 9 bases left in between. The length of the CDR3 is 13 residues. CDR3 nucleotide sequence: TGCGCCAGCAGCTGGCAGGGGAACAATGAGCAGTTCTTC. Translated, it gives CASSWQGNNEQFF.

The V call is TRBV30, the J call TRBJ1-1; D unclear. V lost 3 bases and J lost 8, with 13 bases in between. The CDR3 length is 12 residues. The germline gives CDR1 GTSNPN, CDR2 SVGIG (reference sequence). The CDR3 bases are TGTGCCTGGAGAAAACAGCTCGCCGAAGCTTTCTTT. Its protein is CAWRKQLAEAFF.

This clone was observed once. The chain is built from TRBV5-4 and TRBJ1-2, with D possibly being TRBD1 (6 bases). V lost 4 bases to trimming and J lost 0 bases, with 13 bases between them. CDR3 length: 15 amino acids. Per germline, CDR1 SGHNT and CDR2 YYREEE (reference sequence). CDR3 sequence: CASSQPGQPNYGYTF. The CDR3, as DNA: TGTGCCAGCAGCCAGCCGGGACAACCTAACTATGGCTACACCTTC.

The rearrangement links TRBV5-6 to TRBJ1-1; TRBD1 agrees at 8 bases. The length of the CDR3 is 14 residues. CDR1 and CDR2 (germline): SGHDT, YYEEEE. V was clipped by 1 base and J by 5 bases; unmatched bases: 4. Written as DNA, the CDR3 is TGTGCCAGCAGCTTGACACAGGGGGTTACTGAAGCTTTCTTT. Translated: CASSLTQGVTEAFF.

CDR3 region: CASSSIYPGTSGSTKNIQYF. In DNA form, the CDR3 reads TGTGCCAGCAGTTCCATATACCCCGGGACTAGCGGGAGTACCAAAAACATTCAGTACTTC. V usage is TRBV27 and J usage is TRBJ2-4; 14 bases match TRBD2. Germline assignment: CDR1 MNHEY and CDR2 SMNVEV (reference sequence). The V segment lost 4 bases and the J segment 2 bases; nucleotides outside the gene matches: 13. The CDR3 contains 20 residues.

This chain links TRBV6-5 with TRBJ1-1; weak D call: TRBD1 (6 bases). The germline CDR1 and CDR2 sequences are MNHEY and SVGAGI. V was trimmed by 2 bases and J by 0 bases, leaving 10 bases between them. This CDR3 is 15 amino acids long. Here the CDR3 reads CASSYGGNMNTEAFF. CDR3 sequence (DNA): TGTGCCAGCAGTTACGGGGGCAACATGAACACTGAAGCTTTCTTT.

This clone appeared a single time. The CDR3 bases are TGTGCCAGCACCCGGCGACTAGCGGGAGACACCGGGGAGCTGTTTTTT. Translating it yields CASTRRLAGDTGELFF. The chain combines TRBV28 with TRBJ2-2; 12 positions match TRBD2. The germline V gene encodes CDR1 MDHEN and CDR2 SYDVKM. The CDR3 sequence is 16 residues long. The trim removed 7 bases at V and 3 bases at J, leaving 6 bases unmatched.

J is TRBJ2-7 and V is TRBV20-1; 8 positions match TRBD1. Germline CDR1 reads DFQATT; CDR2 reads SNEGSKA (reference sequence). CDR3 length: 11 residues. J lost 13 bases, V lost 0 bases, and 5 bases had no gene match. The CDR3: CSARDTGGIYF. The DNA of the CDR3 is TGCAGTGCTAGAGATACAGGGGGAATTTACTTC.